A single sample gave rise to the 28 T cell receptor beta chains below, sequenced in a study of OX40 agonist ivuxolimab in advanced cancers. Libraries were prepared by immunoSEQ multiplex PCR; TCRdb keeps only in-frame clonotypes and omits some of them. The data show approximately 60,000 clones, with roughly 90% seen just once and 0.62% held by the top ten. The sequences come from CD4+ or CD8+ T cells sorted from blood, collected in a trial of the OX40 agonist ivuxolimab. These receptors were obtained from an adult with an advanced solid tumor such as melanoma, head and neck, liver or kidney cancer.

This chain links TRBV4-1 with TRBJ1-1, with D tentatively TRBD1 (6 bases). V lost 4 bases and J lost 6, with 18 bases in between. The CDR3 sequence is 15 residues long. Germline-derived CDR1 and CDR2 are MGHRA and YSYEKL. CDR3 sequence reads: CASSPAGTPGAEAFF. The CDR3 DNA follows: TGCGCCAGCAGCCCAGCCGGGACCCCAGGGGCTGAAGCTTTCTTT.

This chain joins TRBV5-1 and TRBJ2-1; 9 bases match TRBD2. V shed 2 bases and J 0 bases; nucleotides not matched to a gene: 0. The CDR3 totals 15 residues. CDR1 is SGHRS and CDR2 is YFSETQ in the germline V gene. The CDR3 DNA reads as TGCGCCAGCAGCTTACTAGCGGGCTCCTACAATGAGCAGTTCTTC. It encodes CASSLLAGSYNEQFF.

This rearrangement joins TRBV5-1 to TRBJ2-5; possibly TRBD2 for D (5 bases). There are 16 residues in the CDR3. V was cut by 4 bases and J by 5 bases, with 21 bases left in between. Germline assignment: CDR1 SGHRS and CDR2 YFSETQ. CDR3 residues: CASSRGGESGVETQYF. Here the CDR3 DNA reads TGCGCCAGCAGCCGAGGTGGGGAGTCCGGAGTGGAGACCCAGTACTTC. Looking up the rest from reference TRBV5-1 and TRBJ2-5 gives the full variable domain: KAGVTQTPRYLIKTRGQQVTLSCSPISGHRSVSWYQQTPGQGLQFLFEYFSETQRNKGNFPGRFSGRQFSNSRSEMNVSTLELGDSALYLCASSRGGESGVETQYFGPGTRLLVL.

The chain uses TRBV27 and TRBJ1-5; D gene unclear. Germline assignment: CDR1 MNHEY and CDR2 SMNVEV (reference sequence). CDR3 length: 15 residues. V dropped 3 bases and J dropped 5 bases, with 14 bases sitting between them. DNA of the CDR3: TGTGCCAGCAGTTTCCTGACCGGTGTACATCAGCCCCAGCATTTT. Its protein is CASSFLTGVHQPQHF.

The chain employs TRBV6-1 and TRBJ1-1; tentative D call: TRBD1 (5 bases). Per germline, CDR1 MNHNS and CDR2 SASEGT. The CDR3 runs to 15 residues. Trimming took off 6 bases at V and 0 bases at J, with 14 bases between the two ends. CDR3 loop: CASRNQRGVNTEAFF. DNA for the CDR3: TGTGCCAGCAGAAACCAAAGGGGCGTGAACACTGAAGCTTTCTTT.

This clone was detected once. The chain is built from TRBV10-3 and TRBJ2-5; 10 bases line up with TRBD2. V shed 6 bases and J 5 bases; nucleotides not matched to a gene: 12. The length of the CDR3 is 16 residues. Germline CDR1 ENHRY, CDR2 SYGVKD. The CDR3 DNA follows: TGTGCCATCAGAACGAGCGGGAGCGGGGGGGCGGAGACCCAGTACTTC. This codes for CAIRTSGSGGAETQYF.

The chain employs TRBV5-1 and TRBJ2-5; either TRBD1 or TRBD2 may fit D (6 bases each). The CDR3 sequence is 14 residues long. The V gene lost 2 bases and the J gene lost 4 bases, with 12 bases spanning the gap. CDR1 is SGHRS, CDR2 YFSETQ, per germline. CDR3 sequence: CASSLSGGRETQYF. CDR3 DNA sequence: TGCGCCAGCAGCTTATCTGGGGGGCGAGAGACCCAGTACTTC.

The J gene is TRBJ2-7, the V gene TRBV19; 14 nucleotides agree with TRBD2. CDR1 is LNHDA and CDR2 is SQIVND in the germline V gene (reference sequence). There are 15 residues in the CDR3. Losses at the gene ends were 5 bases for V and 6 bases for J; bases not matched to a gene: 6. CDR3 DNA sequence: TGTGCCAGTAGTTTGGGACTAGCGGGAGAGGGCGAGCAGTACTTC. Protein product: CASSLGLAGEGEQYF.

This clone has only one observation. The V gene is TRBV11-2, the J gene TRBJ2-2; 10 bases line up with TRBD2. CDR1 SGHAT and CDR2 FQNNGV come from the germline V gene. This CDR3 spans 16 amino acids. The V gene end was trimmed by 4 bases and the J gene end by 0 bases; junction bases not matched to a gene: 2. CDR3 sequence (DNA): TGTGCCAGCAGCTCCGGACTAGCGGCGAACACCGGGGAGCTGTTTTTT. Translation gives CASSSGLAANTGELFF.

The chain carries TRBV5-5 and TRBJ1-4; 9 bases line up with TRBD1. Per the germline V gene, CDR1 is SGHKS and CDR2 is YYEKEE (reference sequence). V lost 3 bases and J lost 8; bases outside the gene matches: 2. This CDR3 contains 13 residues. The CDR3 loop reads CASSWDRDEKLFF. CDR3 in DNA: TGTGCCAGCAGCTGGGACAGGGACGAAAAACTGTTTTTT.

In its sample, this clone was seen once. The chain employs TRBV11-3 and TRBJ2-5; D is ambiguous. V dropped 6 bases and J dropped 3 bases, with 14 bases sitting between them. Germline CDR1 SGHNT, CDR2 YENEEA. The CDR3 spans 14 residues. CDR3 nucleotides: TGTGCCAGCAGTGACCCCGCGGTGAAAGAGACCCAGTACTTC. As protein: CASSDPAVKETQYF.

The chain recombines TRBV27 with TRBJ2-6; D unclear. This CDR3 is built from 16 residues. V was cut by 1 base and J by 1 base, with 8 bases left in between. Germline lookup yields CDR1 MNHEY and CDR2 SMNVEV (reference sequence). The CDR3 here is CASSLWAVSGANVLTF. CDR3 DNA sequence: TGTGCCAGCAGTTTATGGGCGGTATCTGGGGCCAACGTCCTGACTTTC.

The CDR3 nucleotides read TGTGCCAGCAGCGCGATAAGCTCTGGAAACACCATATATTTT. Its protein is CASSAISSGNTIYF. The rearrangement joins TRBV2 to TRBJ1-3; no clear D. V was shortened by 6 bases and J by 0 bases, with 9 bases between the two germline ends. This CDR3 has 14 residues. CDR1 and CDR2 from the germline V gene are SNHLY and FYNNEI.

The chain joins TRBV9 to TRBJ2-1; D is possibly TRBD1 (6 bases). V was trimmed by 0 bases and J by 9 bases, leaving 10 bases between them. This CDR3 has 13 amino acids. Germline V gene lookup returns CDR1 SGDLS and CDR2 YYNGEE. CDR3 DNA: TGTGCCAGCAGCGTAGAACAGGGCAGTGAGCAGTTCTTC. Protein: CASSVEQGSEQFF.

The CDR3 coding sequence is TGTGCCAGCAGCTTAACGCTGAACACTGAAGCTTTCTTT. It yields the protein CASSLTLNTEAFF. The chain uses TRBV7-3 and TRBJ1-1; no clear D. V was pared by 0 bases and J by 0 bases, with 2 bases between. Germline V gene sequence: CDR1 SGHTA, CDR2 FQGTGA. CDR3 length: 13 amino acids.

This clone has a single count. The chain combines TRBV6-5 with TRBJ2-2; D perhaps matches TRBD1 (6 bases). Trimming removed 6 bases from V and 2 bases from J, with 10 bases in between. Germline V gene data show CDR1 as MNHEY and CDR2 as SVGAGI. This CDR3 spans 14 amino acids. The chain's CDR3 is CASSPGQNTGELFF. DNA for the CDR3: TGTGCCAGCAGCCCGGGACAAAACACCGGGGAGCTGTTTTTT.

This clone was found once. Written as DNA, the CDR3 is TGCGCCAGCAGCCACCTAGCGGGATTTACCGGGGAGCTGTTTTTT. Its translation: CASSHLAGFTGELFF. The chain carries TRBV4-1 and TRBJ2-2, with TRBD2 identical over 9 bases. There are 15 residues in the CDR3. Germline loops: CDR1 MGHRA, CDR2 YSYEKL. Germline trimming cut 3 bases from V and 5 bases from J; bases unmatched to any gene: 4.

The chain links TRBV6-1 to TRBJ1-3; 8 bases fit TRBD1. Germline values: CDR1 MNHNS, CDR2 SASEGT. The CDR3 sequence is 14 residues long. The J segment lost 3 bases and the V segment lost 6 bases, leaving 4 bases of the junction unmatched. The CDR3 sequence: CASRVDRGGNTIYF. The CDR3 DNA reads TGTGCCAGCAGGGTCGACAGGGGTGGAAACACCATATATTTT.

CDR3 nucleotide sequence: TGTGCCAGCAGTTTACACCCAGGGCCCTTAACCTCCTACGAGCAGTACTTC. Protein: CASSLHPGPLTSYEQYF. The chain carries TRBV27 and TRBJ2-7; D may be TRBD1 (5 bases). V lost 2 bases to trimming and J lost 0 bases, with 17 bases between them. This CDR3 contains 17 residues. Per germline, CDR1 MNHEY and CDR2 SMNVEV (reference sequence).

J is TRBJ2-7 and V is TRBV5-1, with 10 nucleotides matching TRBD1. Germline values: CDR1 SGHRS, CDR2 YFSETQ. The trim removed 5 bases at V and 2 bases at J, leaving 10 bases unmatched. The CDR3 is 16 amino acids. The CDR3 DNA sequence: TGCGCCAGCAGTGCGGACAGGGGGAATGGGACCTACGAGCAGTACTTC. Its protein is CASSADRGNGTYEQYF.

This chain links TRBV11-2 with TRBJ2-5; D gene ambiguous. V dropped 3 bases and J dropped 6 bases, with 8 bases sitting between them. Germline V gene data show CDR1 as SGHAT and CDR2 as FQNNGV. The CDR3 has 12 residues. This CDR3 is CASSLGEKTQYF. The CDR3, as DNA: TGTGCCAGCAGCTTGGGTGAGAAGACCCAGTACTTC.

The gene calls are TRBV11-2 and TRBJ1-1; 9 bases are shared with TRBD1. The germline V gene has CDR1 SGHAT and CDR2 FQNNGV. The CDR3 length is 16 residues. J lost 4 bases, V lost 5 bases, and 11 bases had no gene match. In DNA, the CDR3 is TGTGCCAGCAGCCTCCGGTCAGGGACAGGGAGCACTGAAGCTTTCTTT. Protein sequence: CASSLRSGTGSTEAFF.

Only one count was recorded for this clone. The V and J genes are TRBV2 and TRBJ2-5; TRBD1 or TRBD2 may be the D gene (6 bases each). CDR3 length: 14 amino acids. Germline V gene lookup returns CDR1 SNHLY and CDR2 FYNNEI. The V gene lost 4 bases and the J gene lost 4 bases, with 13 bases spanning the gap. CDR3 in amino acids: CASSGVGGVETQYF. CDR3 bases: TGTGCCAGCAGTGGCGTCGGGGGCGTAGAGACCCAGTACTTC.

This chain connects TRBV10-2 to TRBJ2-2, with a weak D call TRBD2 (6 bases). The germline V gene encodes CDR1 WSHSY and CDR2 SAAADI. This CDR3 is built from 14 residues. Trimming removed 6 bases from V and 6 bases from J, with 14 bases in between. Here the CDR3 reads CASSPGTVPGELFF. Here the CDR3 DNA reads TGCGCCAGCAGCCCCGGGACTGTCCCCGGGGAGCTGTTTTTT.

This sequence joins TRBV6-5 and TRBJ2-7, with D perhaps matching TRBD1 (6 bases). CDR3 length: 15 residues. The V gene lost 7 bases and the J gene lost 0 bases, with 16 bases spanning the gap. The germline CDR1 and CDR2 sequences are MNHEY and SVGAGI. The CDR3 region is CASKVERTASYEQYF. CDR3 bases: TGTGCCAGCAAGGTGGAACGGACAGCCTCCTACGAGCAGTACTTC.

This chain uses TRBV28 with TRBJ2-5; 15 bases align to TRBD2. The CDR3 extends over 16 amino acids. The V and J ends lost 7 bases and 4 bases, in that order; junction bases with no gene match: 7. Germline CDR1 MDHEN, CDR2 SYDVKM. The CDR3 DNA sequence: TGTGCCAGCAACGGACTAGCGGGAGGGCAGTTAGAGACCCAGTACTTC. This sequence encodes CASNGLAGGQLETQYF. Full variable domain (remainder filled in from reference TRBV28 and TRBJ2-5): DVKVTQSSRYLVKRTGEKVFLECVQDMDHENMFWYRQDPGLGLRLIYFSYDVKMKEKGDIPEGYSVSREKKERFSLILESASTNQTSMYLCASNGLAGGQLETQYFGPGTRLLVL.

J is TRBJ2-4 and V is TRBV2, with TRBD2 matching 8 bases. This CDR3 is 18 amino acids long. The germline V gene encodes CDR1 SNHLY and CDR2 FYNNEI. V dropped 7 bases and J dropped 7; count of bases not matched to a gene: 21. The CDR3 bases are TGTGCCAGCATGGAGACCCGGGGCGGGGGGCAAAGAATGAACATTCAGTACTTC. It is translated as CASMETRGGGQRMNIQYF.

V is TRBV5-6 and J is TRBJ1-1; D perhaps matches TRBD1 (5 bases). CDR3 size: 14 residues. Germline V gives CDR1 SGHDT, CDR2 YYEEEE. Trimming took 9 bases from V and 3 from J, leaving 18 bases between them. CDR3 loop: CATRDGPQDTEAFF. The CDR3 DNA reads TGTGCCACCCGGGACGGCCCGCAGGACACTGAAGCTTTCTTT.